This T cell receptor beta chain emerged from a study of OX40 agonist ivuxolimab in advanced cancers. Whole-study context: Dose-escalation patients were diagnosed with hepatocellular carcinoma, melanoma, renal cell cancer or head and neck cancer. Patients with prior anti-PD-1, anti-PD-L1 or anti-CTLA-4 therapy were eligible; less than 50% had some.

Study outcomes and limitations: At doses 0.1 to 3.0 mg/kg, CD4+ and CD8+ clones expanded.

This CDR3 spans 15 amino acids. V was shortened by 2 bases and J by 2 bases, with 13 bases between the two germline ends. The V gene's germline CDR1 is SGDLS and CDR2 YYNGEE. Autoimmune disease history or systemic immunosuppression led to patient exclusion. Method: immunoSEQ multiplex PCR; TCRdb's copy keeps in-frame clones and lacks some. The profile shows about 50,000 clones, more than 75% of them singletons. For this clone: The antigen remains unidentified.

The genes are TRBV9 and TRBJ2-5; either TRBD1 or TRBD2 may supply D (5 bases each). The sample was CD4+ or CD8+ T cells sorted from blood, taken in a trial of the OX40 agonist ivuxolimab. This sequence was found in an adult with an advanced solid tumor such as melanoma, head and neck, liver or kidney cancer. The CDR3 DNA follows: TGTGCCAGCAGCGTTGGCCCGGGACGACAAGAGACCCAGTACTTC. Its protein product is CASSVGPGRQETQYF.